This T cell receptor beta chain was recorded in a study of blood T cell repertoires in COVID-19. The CDR3 is 14 residues long. Trimming at V came to 2 bases and at J to 5 bases, leaving 4 bases not matched to a gene. Germline V gene data show CDR1 as MDHEN and CDR2 as SYDVKM. Enrolled through a virtual design, the participants were between 18 and 89 years of age and came from some 25 US areas. Assay used: immunoSEQ multiplex PCR; TCRdb lists only in-frame clones, some missing. Of 150,000 to 250,000 clones listed, approximately 80% are singletons. The origin of this receptor is a middle-aged man who had recovered from COVID-19. The chain combines TRBV28 with TRBJ2-5; TRBD1 agrees at 8 bases. The specimen was PBMCs or T cells enriched from blood (not recorded which). The CDR3 DNA is TGTGCCAGCAGTTTACAGGGGGCGCGCGAGACCCAGTACTTC. Translating gives CASSLQGARETQYF. Variable domain in full (rest from reference TRBV28 and TRBJ2-5): DVKVTQSSRYLVKRTGEKVFLECVQDMDHENMFWYRQDPGLGLRLIYFSYDVKMKEKGDIPEGYSVSREKKERFSLILESASTNQTSMYLCASSLQGARETQYFGPGTRLLVL.